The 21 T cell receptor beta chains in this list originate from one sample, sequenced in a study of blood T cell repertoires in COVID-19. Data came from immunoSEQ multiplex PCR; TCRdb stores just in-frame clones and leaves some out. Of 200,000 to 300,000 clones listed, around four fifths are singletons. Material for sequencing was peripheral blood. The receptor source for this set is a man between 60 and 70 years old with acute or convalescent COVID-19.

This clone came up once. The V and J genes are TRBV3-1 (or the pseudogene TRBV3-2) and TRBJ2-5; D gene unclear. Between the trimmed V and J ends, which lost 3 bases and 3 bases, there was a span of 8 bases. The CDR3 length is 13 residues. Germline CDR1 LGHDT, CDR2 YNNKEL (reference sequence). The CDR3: CASSQGRKETQYF. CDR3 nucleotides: TGTGCCAGCAGCCAGGGCCGAAAAGAGACCCAGTACTTC.

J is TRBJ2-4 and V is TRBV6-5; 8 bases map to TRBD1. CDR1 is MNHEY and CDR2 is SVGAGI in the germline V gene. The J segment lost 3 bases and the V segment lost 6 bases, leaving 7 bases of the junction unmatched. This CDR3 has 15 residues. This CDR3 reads CASRTGAAGKNIQYF. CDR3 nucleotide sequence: TGTGCCAGCAGGACAGGGGCTGCGGGCAAAAACATTCAGTACTTC.

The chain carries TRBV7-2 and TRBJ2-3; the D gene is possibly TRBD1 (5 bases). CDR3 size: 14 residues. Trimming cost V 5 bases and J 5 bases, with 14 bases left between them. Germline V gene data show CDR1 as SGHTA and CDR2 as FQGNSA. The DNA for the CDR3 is TGTGCCAGCAGCCTCATAGGGGCGGAAGATACGCAGTATTTT. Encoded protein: CASSLIGAEDTQYF.

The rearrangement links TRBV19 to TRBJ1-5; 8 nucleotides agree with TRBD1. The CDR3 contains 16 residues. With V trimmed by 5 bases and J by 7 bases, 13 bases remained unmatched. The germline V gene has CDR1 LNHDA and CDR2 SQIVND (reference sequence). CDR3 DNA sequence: TGTGCCAGTAGTCCTCATGCGACAGGGGCGGACCAGCCCCAGCATTTT. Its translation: CASSPHATGADQPQHF.

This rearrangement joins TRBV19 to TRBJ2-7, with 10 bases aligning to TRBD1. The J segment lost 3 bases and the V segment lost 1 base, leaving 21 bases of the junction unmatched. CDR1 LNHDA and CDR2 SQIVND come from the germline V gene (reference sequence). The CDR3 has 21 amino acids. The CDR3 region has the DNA TGTGCCAGTAGTATAGCCCCAGCGGGAGAGGCGAAACGGGACAGGGGCTACGAGCAGTACTTC. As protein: CASSIAPAGEAKRDRGYEQYF.

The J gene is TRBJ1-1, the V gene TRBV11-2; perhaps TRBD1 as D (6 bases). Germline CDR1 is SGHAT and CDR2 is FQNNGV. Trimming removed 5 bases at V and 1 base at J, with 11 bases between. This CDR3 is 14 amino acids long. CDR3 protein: CASSLQGQNTEAFF. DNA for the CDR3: TGTGCCAGCAGCCTACAGGGACAGAACACTGAAGCTTTCTTT.

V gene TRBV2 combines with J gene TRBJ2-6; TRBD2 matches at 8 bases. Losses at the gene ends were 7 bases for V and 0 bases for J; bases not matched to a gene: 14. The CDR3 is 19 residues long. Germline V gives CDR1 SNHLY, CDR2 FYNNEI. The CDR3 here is CASTTLGLGAYSGANVLTF. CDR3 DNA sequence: TGTGCCAGCACCACGTTGGGACTAGGGGCCTACTCTGGGGCCAACGTCCTGACTTTC.

CDR3: CASSARQGSSGNTIYF. In nucleotides, the CDR3 is TGTGCCAGCAGCGCAAGACAGGGCAGCTCTGGAAACACCATATATTTT. V and J are TRBV9 and TRBJ1-3; 7 positions agree with TRBD1. The CDR3 has 16 amino acids. Germline V gene data show CDR1 as SGDLS and CDR2 as YYNGEE. Trimming took 3 bases from V and 0 from J; bases not matched to a gene: 6.

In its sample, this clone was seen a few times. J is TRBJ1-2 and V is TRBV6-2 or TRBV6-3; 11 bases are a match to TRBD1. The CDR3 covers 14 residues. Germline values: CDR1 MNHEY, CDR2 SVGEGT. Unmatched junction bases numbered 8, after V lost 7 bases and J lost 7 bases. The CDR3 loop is CASTPGQGAGGYTF. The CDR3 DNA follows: TGTGCCAGCACCCCAGGACAGGGGGCCGGTGGCTACACCTTC.

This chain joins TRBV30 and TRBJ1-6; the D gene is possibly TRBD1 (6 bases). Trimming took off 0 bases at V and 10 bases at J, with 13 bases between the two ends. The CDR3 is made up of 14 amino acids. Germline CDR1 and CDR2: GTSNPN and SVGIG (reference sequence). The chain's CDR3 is CAWSVLGGRSPLHF. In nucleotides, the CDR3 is TGTGCCTGGAGTGTACTAGGGGGAAGATCACCCCTCCACTTT.

The CDR3 DNA sequence: TGTGCCAGCAGTTACCGGACTAGCGGGAGTGGTGAGCAGTTCTTC. Translation gives CASSYRTSGSGEQFF. This rearrangement joins TRBV6-5 to TRBJ2-1; 13 nucleotides match TRBD2. J gave up 9 bases and V 2 bases, and 4 bases lay outside the gene matches. Looked up from germline, CDR1 is MNHEY and CDR2 is SVGAGI. The CDR3 covers 15 residues.

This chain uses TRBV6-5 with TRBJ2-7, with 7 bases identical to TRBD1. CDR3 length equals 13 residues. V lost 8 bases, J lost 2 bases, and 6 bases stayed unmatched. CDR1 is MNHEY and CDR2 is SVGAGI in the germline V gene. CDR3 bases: TGTGCCAGCGAGTCCCAGGGGGCCTACGAGCAGTACTTC. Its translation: CASESQGAYEQYF.

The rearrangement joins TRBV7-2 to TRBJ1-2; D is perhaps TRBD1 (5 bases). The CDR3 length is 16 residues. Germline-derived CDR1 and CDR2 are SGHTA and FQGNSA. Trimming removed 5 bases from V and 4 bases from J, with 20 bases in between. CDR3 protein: CASSPTHRSTLYGYTF. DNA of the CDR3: TGTGCCAGCAGCCCAACGCACAGGTCCACCCTCTATGGCTACACCTTC.

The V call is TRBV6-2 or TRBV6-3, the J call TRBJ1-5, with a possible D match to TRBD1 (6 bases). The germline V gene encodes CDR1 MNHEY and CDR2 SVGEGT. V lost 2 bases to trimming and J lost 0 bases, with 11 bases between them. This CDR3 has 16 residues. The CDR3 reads CASSYGTPDSNQPQHF. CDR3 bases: TGTGCCAGCAGTTACGGGACACCGGATAGCAATCAGCCCCAGCATTTT.

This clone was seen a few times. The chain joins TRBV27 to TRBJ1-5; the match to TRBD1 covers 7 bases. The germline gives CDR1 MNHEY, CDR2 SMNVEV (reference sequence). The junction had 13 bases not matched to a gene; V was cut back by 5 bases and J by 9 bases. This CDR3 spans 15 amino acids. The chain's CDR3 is CASSPTGTASSPQHF. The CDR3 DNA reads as TGTGCCAGCAGTCCCACCGGGACAGCCTCTTCGCCCCAGCATTTT.

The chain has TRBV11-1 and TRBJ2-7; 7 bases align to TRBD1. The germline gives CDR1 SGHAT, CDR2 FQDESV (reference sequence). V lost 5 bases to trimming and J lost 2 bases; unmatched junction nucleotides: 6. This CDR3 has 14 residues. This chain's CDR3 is CASSLRDRPYEQYF. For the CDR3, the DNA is TGTGCCAGCAGCCTCCGGGACAGACCCTACGAGCAGTACTTC.

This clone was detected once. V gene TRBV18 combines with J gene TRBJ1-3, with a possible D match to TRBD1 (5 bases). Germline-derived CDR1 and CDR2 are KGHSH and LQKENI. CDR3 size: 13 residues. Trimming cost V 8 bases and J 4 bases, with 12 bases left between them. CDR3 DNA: TGTGCCAGCCAAGCTGCAGGGGGAAACACCATATATTTT. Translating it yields CASQAAGGNTIYF.

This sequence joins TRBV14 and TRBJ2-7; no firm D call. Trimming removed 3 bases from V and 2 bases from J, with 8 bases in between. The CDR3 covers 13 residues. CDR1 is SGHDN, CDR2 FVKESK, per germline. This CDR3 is CASSHAGPYEQYF. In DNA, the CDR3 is TGTGCCAGCAGCCATGCAGGCCCCTACGAGCAGTACTTC.

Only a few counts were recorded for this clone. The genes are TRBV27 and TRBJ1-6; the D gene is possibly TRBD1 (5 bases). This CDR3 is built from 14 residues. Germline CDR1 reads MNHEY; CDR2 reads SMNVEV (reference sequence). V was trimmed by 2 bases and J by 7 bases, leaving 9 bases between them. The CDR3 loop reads CASSLRGRNSPLHF. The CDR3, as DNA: TGTGCCAGCAGTTTAAGGGGTCGAAATTCACCCCTCCACTTT.

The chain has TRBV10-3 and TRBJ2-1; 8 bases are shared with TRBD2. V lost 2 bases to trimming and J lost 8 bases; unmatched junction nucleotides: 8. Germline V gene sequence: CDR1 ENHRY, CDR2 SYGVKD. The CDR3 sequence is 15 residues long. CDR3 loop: CAISEPGGGPHEQFF. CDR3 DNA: TGTGCCATCAGTGAGCCGGGCGGGGGGCCCCATGAGCAGTTCTTC.

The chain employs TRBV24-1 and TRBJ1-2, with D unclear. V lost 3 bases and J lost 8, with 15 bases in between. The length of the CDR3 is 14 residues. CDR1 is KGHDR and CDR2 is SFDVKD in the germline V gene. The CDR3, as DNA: TGTGCCACCAGTGATGACACAGTCGGCGGGGGCTACACCTTC. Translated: CATSDDTVGGGYTF.